Shown below are 23 T cell receptor beta chains from a single sample sequenced in a study of T cells in Graves' hyperthyroidism and ophthalmopathy. Template material for amplifying TCR beta CDR3 regions consisted of RNA transcripts. An initial round of RT-PCR targeting the TCR CDR3 relied on the HTBI primer set. TCRdb redid the calling of the multiplex PCR reads with MiXCR, one entry per CDR3 protein. The sample yields hundreds of thousands of distinct CDR3 sequences, around 19% seen once. The sequencing input was blood. The receptors shown here come from a man aged 45-65 years with Graves' ophthalmopathy.

This clonotype has ten or more counts. The rearrangement links TRBV12-3 or TRBV12-4 to TRBJ1-2; no firm D call. V shed 5 bases and J shed 7 bases, with 8 bases lying between them. CDR3 length equals 11 residues. CDR3 nucleotides: TGTGCCAGCAGTCCGGGAGGTGGCTACACCTTC. Its protein product is CASSPGGGYTF.

This clonotype was counted a few times. The V gene is TRBV7-2, the J gene TRBJ2-7; D unresolved. Per the germline V gene, CDR1 is SGHTA and CDR2 is FQGNSA. There are 12 residues in the CDR3. Deletions cut 6 bases from V and 3 bases from J, with 9 bases between. The CDR3 DNA reads TGTGCCAGCAGAGAGGCTAACTACGAGCAGTACTTC. Translated: CASREANYEQYF.

Only a few counts were recorded for this clonotype. V and J are TRBV10-3 and TRBJ2-7; 11 bases are a match to TRBD2. The CDR3 sequence is 16 residues long. The germline V gene encodes CDR1 ENHRY and CDR2 SYGVKD. V shed 3 bases, J shed 0 bases, and the junction held 4 bases outside the gene matches. The CDR3 reads CAISDSGTSGSYEQYF. The DNA for the CDR3 is TGTGCCATCAGTGATTCCGGGACTAGCGGCTCCTACGAGCAGTACTTC.

This clonotype was counted a few times. This sequence joins TRBV9 and TRBJ1-4, with unresolved D. V lost 1 base and J 8 bases, leaving 15 bases between the germline ends. This CDR3 is built from 15 residues. Germline-derived CDR1 and CDR2 are SGDLS and YYNGEE. CDR3 protein: CASSVSPRDGEKLFF. The CDR3 DNA is TGTGCCAGCAGCGTAAGTCCCCGCGACGGGGAAAAACTGTTTTTT.

The V gene is TRBV7-3, the J gene TRBJ2-5; a possible D gene is TRBD2 (6 bases). CDR1 is SGHTA, CDR2 FQGTGA, per germline. Trimming removed 3 bases from V and 5 bases from J, with 10 bases in between. This CDR3 spans 13 amino acids. This CDR3 is CASSFTSKETQYF. CDR3 sequence (DNA): TGTGCCAGCAGCTTTACTAGCAAGGAGACCCAGTACTTC.

This clonotype has more than one count but fewer than ten. The rearrangement links TRBV10-2 to TRBJ2-7, with 7 bases matching TRBD2. V lost 9 bases, J lost 2 bases, and 10 bases stayed unmatched. The length of the CDR3 is 14 residues. Germline V gives CDR1 WSHSY, CDR2 SAAADI. The CDR3 region has the DNA TGCGCCAGAGGAGTGAGACTAGCACCCTACGAGCAGTACTTC. Its protein is CARGVRLAPYEQYF.

The chain recombines TRBV10-3 with TRBJ2-7, with 9 nucleotides matching TRBD1. This CDR3 is 14 amino acids long. J gave up 2 bases and V 7 bases, and 6 bases lay outside the gene matches. In germline, CDR1 is ENHRY, CDR2 SYGVKD. The CDR3 loop is CAITPGTGTYEQYF. CDR3 coding DNA: TGTGCCATCACTCCCGGGACAGGGACCTACGAGCAGTACTTC.

This clonotype was seen repeatedly, ten times or more. This chain links TRBV30 with TRBJ2-1; TRBD2 matches at 10 bases. Trimming cost V 4 bases and J 2 bases; bases outside gene matches: 8. CDR3 length: 16 amino acids. The germline V gene encodes CDR1 GTSNPN and CDR2 SVGIG (reference sequence). The CDR3, as DNA: TGTGCCTGGAAAAGAAGACTAGCGGGTCCCTACAATGAGCAGTTCTTC. Translated, it gives CAWKRRLAGPYNEQFF.

The chain employs TRBV3-1 and TRBJ2-7, with TRBD2 matching 9 bases. J was trimmed by 5 bases and V by 1 base; bases with no gene match: 12. The CDR3 runs to 17 residues. Germline loops: CDR1 LGHDT, CDR2 YNNKEL (reference sequence). CDR3 sequence (DNA): TGTGCCAGCAGCCAAGCCTTTCGAGCGGGAGGCGATCACGAGCAGTACTTC. Its protein is CASSQAFRAGGDHEQYF.

V and J are TRBV10-2 and TRBJ2-1, with no clear D. V was cut by 4 bases and J by 7 bases, with 8 bases left in between. The CDR3 totals 12 residues. The V gene's germline CDR1 is WSHSY and CDR2 SAAADI. CDR3 region: CASSAEINEQFF. CDR3 coding DNA: TGCGCCAGCAGTGCGGAGATTAATGAGCAGTTCTTC.

This clonotype was found many times. This chain uses TRBV7-9 with TRBJ2-5; perhaps D is TRBD1 or TRBD2 (5 bases each). CDR3 length: 16 amino acids. CDR1 and CDR2 (germline): SEHNR, FQNEAQ (reference sequence). V was clipped by 8 bases and J by 1 base, with 20 bases between them. The CDR3 sequence is CASFAPRPGAQETQYF. Here the CDR3 DNA reads TGTGCCAGCTTTGCGCCGCGGCCCGGGGCCCAAGAGACCCAGTACTTC.

The chain has TRBV3-1 and TRBJ2-3; D might be TRBD2 (6 bases). Germline loops: CDR1 LGHDT, CDR2 YNNKEL (reference sequence). The ends were cut back, 0 bases at V and 2 bases at J, with 12 bases in the middle. This CDR3 has 16 amino acids. The CDR3 sequence: CASSQDGASATDTQYF. For the CDR3, the DNA is TGTGCCAGCAGCCAAGACGGTGCTAGCGCCACAGATACGCAGTATTTT.

This rearrangement joins TRBV7-9 to TRBJ1-4; D is unresolved. This CDR3 is 14 amino acids long. V lost 6 bases and J 7 bases, leaving 15 bases between the germline ends. Looked up from germline, CDR1 is SEHNR and CDR2 is FQNEAQ (reference sequence). CDR3: CASSPTSRVEKLFF. The DNA for the CDR3 is TGTGCCAGCAGTCCCACATCGAGGGTTGAAAAACTGTTTTTT.

This chain joins TRBV20-1 and TRBJ2-4, with a tentative D call TRBD1 (6 bases). CDR3 length equals 14 residues. V was cut by 6 bases and J by 8 bases, with 20 bases left in between. The germline CDR1 and CDR2 sequences are DFQATT and SNEGSKA (reference sequence). The DNA of the CDR3 is TGCAGTGCGGCCTCGGACAGTAGGTTTGACATTCAGTACTTC. Translated, it gives CSAASDSRFDIQYF.

This clonotype was picked up a small number of times. The V call is TRBV27, the J call TRBJ2-4; TRBD2 is a possible D gene (6 bases). CDR3 length: 16 amino acids. The V gene lost 7 bases and the J gene lost 4 bases, with 20 bases spanning the gap. Per germline, CDR1 MNHEY and CDR2 SMNVEV (reference sequence). The CDR3 here is CASTSGLANRKNIQYF. CDR3 sequence (DNA): TGTGCCAGCACCTCAGGGCTAGCGAACAGAAAAAACATTCAGTACTTC.

This clonotype has just a few counts. This sequence joins TRBV19 and TRBJ1-1, with 7 bases lining up with TRBD1. V trimming: 5 bases; J trimming: 7 bases; junction bases outside the gene matches: 13. The CDR3 contains 15 residues. From germline, CDR1 is LNHDA and CDR2 SQIVND (reference sequence). The CDR3 DNA is TGTGCCAGTAGTTCCCTAGAGACAGGGTCCCTTGAAGCTTTCTTT. Protein: CASSSLETGSLEAFF.

Ten or more counts support this clonotype. The rearrangement uses TRBV7-8 and TRBJ2-7, with a possible D match to TRBD1 (6 bases). Looked up from germline, CDR1 is SGHVS and CDR2 is FQNEAQ. Trimming pared 3 bases from V and 3 bases from J, leaving 9 bases between. CDR3 length: 13 residues. In DNA, the CDR3 is TGTGCCAGCAGCTTCGGGACATTCTACGAGCAGTACTTC. This codes for CASSFGTFYEQYF.

This clonotype was seen many times. The J gene is TRBJ2-7, the V gene TRBV11-2, with 10 bases that match TRBD2. The CDR3 is 17 residues long. Germline CDR1 and CDR2: SGHAT and FQNNGV. V was clipped by 0 bases and J by 3 bases; unmatched bases: 8. The CDR3 loop reads CASSLEYRASGGYEQYF. The CDR3 bases are TGTGCCAGCAGCTTAGAGTATCGGGCTAGCGGGGGCTACGAGCAGTACTTC.

This clonotype was observed a handful of times. This sequence joins TRBV5-6 and TRBJ1-1; D uncertain. This CDR3 has 14 amino acids. Germline V lookup: CDR1 SGHDT, CDR2 YYEEEE. Trimming removed 4 bases at V and 3 bases at J, with 13 bases between. CDR3: CASSNRDGDTEAFF. As DNA, the CDR3 is TGTGCCAGCAGCAACCGGGATGGGGACACTGAAGCTTTCTTT.

This rearrangement joins TRBV27 to TRBJ1-6; D is undetermined. CDR3 length: 14 residues. Looked up from germline, CDR1 is MNHEY and CDR2 is SMNVEV (reference sequence). Trimming left V 8 bases short and J 7 bases short, with 15 bases between. The DNA for the CDR3 is TGTGCCAGCCTATATTCTTACAGCAATTCACCCCTCCACTTT. The encoded protein is CASLYSYSNSPLHF.

With respect to this clonotype: At one boundary the junction diverges from the germline segment, which might be a read error. The J gene is TRBJ2-1, the V gene TRBV19, with 13 bases aligning to TRBD2. This CDR3 is built from 17 residues. Germline loops: CDR1 LNHDA, CDR2 SQIVND (reference sequence). DNA for the CDR3: TGTGCAAGTAGTAGACAGTCCGGGACTAGCGGGGTCAATGAGCAGTTCTTC. Amino acids: CASSRQSGTSGVNEQFF.

The table lists this clonotype with a few counts. The chain recombines TRBV24-1 with TRBJ1-5; D is perhaps TRBD1 (5 bases). Germline CDR1 reads KGHDR; CDR2 reads SFDVKD. There are 14 residues in the CDR3. Deletions cut 5 bases from V and 7 bases from J, with 14 bases between. In DNA, the CDR3 is TGTGCCACCAGTGCTGTGGGGGGGGGGCAGCCCCAGCATTTT. Translation: CATSAVGGGQPQHF.

In its sample, this clonotype was seen many times. The chain recombines TRBV13 with TRBJ2-3, with D perhaps assigned TRBD1 or TRBD2 (5 bases each). V gave up 2 bases and J gave up 5 bases, with 11 bases separating them. Germline V CDR1 and CDR2: PRHDT, FYEKMQ (reference sequence). The CDR3 contains 14 residues. CDR3 nucleotide sequence: TGTGCCAGCAGCTTAACCAGGGCGGGAGATACGCAGTATTTT. Encoded protein: CASSLTRAGDTQYF. Based on the CDR3 plus reference TRBV13 and TRBJ2-3, the full variable domain is AAGVIQSPRHLIKEKRETATLKCYPIPRHDTVYWYQQGPGQDPQFLISFYEKMQSDKGSIPDRFSAQQFSDYHSELNMSSLELGDSALYFCASSLTRAGDTQYFGPGTRLTVL.